The clone carrying this T cell receptor beta chain was recorded once. The sample comes from a study of technical replicates of blood from a handful of donors. Trimming shortened V by 6 bases and J by 4 bases, and 7 bases separated the two germline ends. CDR3 size: 12 residues. Per germline, CDR1 MNHEY and CDR2 SVGAGI. Profiling relied on immunoSEQ multiplex PCR, and the TCRdb table lists in-frame clones only, not all of them. The sample has around 50,000 clones, about 96% seen once. This TCR was recovered from a human donor in good health. This chain joins TRBV6-5 and TRBJ2-1; D not resolved. Sequences were obtained from T cells isolated from PBMCs. The CDR3 spells CASRKEYNEQFF. CDR3 DNA: TGTGCCAGCAGAAAGGAGTACAATGAGCAGTTCTTC.